This entry describes one T cell receptor beta chain. This specimen belongs to a study of blood T cell repertoires in COVID-19. TCRdb keeps only in-frame clones here, not all; method: immunoSEQ multiplex PCR. The sample carries roughly 160,000 clones, around 82% recorded once. The origin of this receptor is an elderly man with COVID-19, enrolled during active disease. The sequencing sample was made of peripheral blood.

CDR3 nucleotide sequence: TGTGCCAGTAGCGGGTCGAGACAGGGCGGTGGGCCCAATCAGCCCCAGCATTTT. This translates into CASSGSRQGGGPNQPQHF. J is TRBJ1-5 and V is TRBV19; 7 bases are a match to TRBD1. V lost 6 bases and J lost 3; bases outside the gene matches: 17. Germline V CDR1 and CDR2: LNHDA, SQIVND (reference sequence). The CDR3 covers 18 residues.